The T cell receptor (beta chain) under discussion was sequenced for a study of blood T cell repertoires in COVID-19 (dated by TCRdb to the early 2020s). With regard to the full study: Collaborator samples came from the United States, Italy and Spain and covered acute and convalescent phases of COVID-19. The material from the prospective study consisted of cDNA or gDNA derived from T cells, B-cell-depleted T cells, or PBMCs. Deeply sampled blood TCRbeta repertoires from subjects exposed to, actively infected with, or recovered from COVID-19 were included in the dataset. The repertoires were released in a freely available public database meant as a resource for research on the immune response to SARS-CoV-2. Samples came from the ongoing ImmuneRACE study (first 160 participants) plus 1,254 subjects from 6 global collaborators. The sample metadata nearly always contained a de-identified subject ID, COVID-19 status, age in years and sex. HLA class I and class II types, where available, came from metadata supplied by the sample provider rather than from assay-based typing. Findings and caveats that apply to the study as a whole: Clinical and demographic metadata were provided uncurated, with the amount varying by source and participant.

Reading from cysteine to phenylalanine, the CDR3 counts 16 amino acids. The retained sequence is limited to the CDR3, 48 bases, with the frame set at the first base. Sequences MNHEY (CDR1) and SVGEGT (CDR2) are obtained from the germline V gene. The V end loses 0 bases and the J end loses 7 bases, and a stretch of 16 bases separates them. The collaborating institutions used their own protocols to collect whole blood in K2EDTA tubes. For TCRbeta analysis, collaborators shipped samples in one of three forms: frozen whole blood, isolated PBMCs, or DNA extracted from either of those sample types. TCRbeta CDR3 regions were amplified from genomic DNA by means of the immunoSEQ Assay, a bias-controlled multiplex PCR. The authors' analysis ran thus. Nucleated cell counts per sample were estimated from amplification of reference gene primers within the assay. To quantify the absolute abundance of each unique TCRbeta CDR3 rearrangement, sequence reads were collapsed and filtered. For each sample, productive Simpson clonality was calculated as the square root of Simpson's diversity index across productive rearrangements. Not all clones reach the TCRdb copy of this immuneACCESS table, which keeps in-frame sequences only. Checked studies attribute under half of the gap to unresolved V genes and leave the rest unexplained. V, J and clone size derive from that table, while D and trimming were established from the DNA sequence. In all, the sample holds around 240,000 clones, and approximately 82% of those were seen once. 1.5% to 2% of the sample is taken by the ten largest.

As regards this clone: Its antigen remains unidentified. No clone much larger than this one lies a single base away; base qualities are absent.

The sequenced sample consisted of peripheral blood. This sequence originates from a woman aged 80 or over with acute or convalescent COVID-19. The V and J segments used are TRBV6-2 or TRBV6-3 and TRBJ2-1; TRBD2 is a possible D gene, resting on 6 matching bases. The nucleotides read TGTGCCAGCAGTTACTCAGGTAGCGGAGATCCGAATGAGCAGTTCTTC. It translates to CASSYSGSGDPNEQFF.